The 13 T cell receptor beta chains listed next were all sequenced from one sample in a study of blood T cells in healthy people across ages. Together with a sample-barcoded 5' primer, a J-beta primer mix was included in a second PCR lasting about 7 to 12 cycles. TCRdb analysed the 5' RACE reads with MiXCR anew, one entry per CDR3 protein. The sample yields around 2 million distinct CDR3 sequences, 30% to 40% seen once. Sequencing was carried out using blood. These receptors all stem from a human donor in good health.

The chain uses TRBV11-1 and TRBJ1-2, with 7 bases identical to TRBD1. The CDR3 covers 15 residues. Per germline, CDR1 SGHAT and CDR2 FQDESV (reference sequence). Trimming removed 5 bases from V and 6 bases from J; junction bases left unmatched: 12. The CDR3, as DNA: TGTGCCAGCAGCCCATCCCCGACAGGGAGCGATGGCTACACCTTC. Translated: CASSPSPTGSDGYTF.

For this clonotype: At one of its ends the junction is not consistent with the germline gene, which may arise from a read error. The rearrangement uses TRBV4-3 and TRBJ2-3; TRBD2 agrees at 15 bases. The CDR3 runs 18 residues. CDR1 and CDR2 from the germline V gene are LGHNA and YSLEER. CDR3 bases: TGCGCCAGCAGCCAAGAATCCGGGACTAGCGGGGGGACAGGTACGCAGTATTTT. Protein product: CASSQESGTSGGTGTQYF.

This clonotype has more than one count but fewer than ten. The chain employs TRBV3-1 and TRBJ2-1; TRBD2 matches 8 bases. CDR1 is LGHDT, CDR2 YNNKEL, per germline (reference sequence). CDR3 length: 19 residues. Losses at the gene ends were 0 bases for V and 0 bases for J; bases not matched to a gene: 10. The DNA of the CDR3 is TGTGCCAGCAGCCAAGATCACGGGGGGGGCTATAGCTCCTACAATGAGCAGTTCTTC. Amino acids: CASSQDHGGGYSSYNEQFF.

CDR3 sequence reads: CASSTMGLAGVTDTQYF. The CDR3 DNA reads TGTGCCAGCAGCACTATGGGACTAGCGGGGGTAACAGATACGCAGTATTTT. The J gene is TRBJ2-3, the V gene TRBV7-8; TRBD2 matches at 14 bases. V lost 5 bases to trimming and J lost 3 bases; unmatched junction nucleotides: 7. In germline, CDR1 is SGHVS, CDR2 FQNEAQ. This CDR3 is 17 amino acids long. Using reference TRBV7-8 and TRBJ2-3 for the parts outside the CDR3, the full variable domain is GAGVSQSPRYKVAKRGQDVALRCDPISGHVSLFWYQQALGQGPEFLTYFQNEAQLDKSGLPSDRFFAERPEGSVSTLKIQRTQQEDSAVYLCASSTMGLAGVTDTQYFGPGTRLTVL.

The table lists this clonotype with a few counts. The CDR3 reads CASRGGGGQLYEQYF. The CDR3 bases are TGTGCCAGCAGGGGGGGAGGGGGACAGCTCTACGAGCAGTACTTC. This rearrangement joins TRBV28 to TRBJ2-7; the D call may be TRBD1 or TRBD2 (7 bases each). CDR3 length equals 15 residues. Germline V gene lookup returns CDR1 MDHEN and CDR2 SYDVKM. The V and J ends lost 6 bases and 3 bases respectively, with 18 bases between them.

A remark on this clonotype: One end of the junction varies from germline; a read error may be responsible. The V gene is TRBV12-3 or TRBV12-4, the J gene TRBJ2-3, with D hard to call. The CDR3 covers 12 residues. CDR3 in amino acids: CTSSPTTDTQYF. CDR3 coding DNA: TGTACCAGCAGTCCCACCACAGATACGCAGTATTTT.

The chain couples TRBV5-1 to TRBJ2-5; either TRBD1 or TRBD2 may fit D (5 bases each). Germline V gives CDR1 SGHRS, CDR2 YFSETQ. The CDR3 spans 15 residues. Trimming shortened V by 4 bases and J by 5 bases, and 18 bases separated the two germline ends. CDR3 protein: CASSGGNRASETQYF. Written as DNA, the CDR3 is TGCGCCAGCAGCGGGGGTAATCGTGCATCCGAGACCCAGTACTTC.

The CDR3 nucleotides are TGTGCCAGCAGAAGGGGGGGCGGCATGAACACTGAAGCTTTCTTT. Its protein is CASRRGGGMNTEAFF. The chain uses TRBV6-6 and TRBJ1-1, with D possibly TRBD1 on 6 matching bases. V lost 6 bases and J 0 bases, leaving 14 bases between the germline ends. Per germline, CDR1 MNHNY and CDR2 SVGAGI (reference sequence). CDR3 length: 15 residues.

The gene calls are TRBV5-6 and TRBJ2-7; the D is unclear. V lost 0 bases to trimming and J lost 4 bases, with 11 bases between them. Germline V gene sequence: CDR1 SGHDT, CDR2 YYEEEE. The CDR3 contains 14 residues. The CDR3 coding sequence is TGTGCCAGCAGCTTGGTTACAGCTATGTACGAGCAGTACTTC. Protein sequence: CASSLVTAMYEQYF. The full variable domain, its missing parts supplied by reference TRBV5-6 and TRBJ2-7, is DAGVTQSPTHLIKTRGQQVTLRCSPKSGHDTVSWYQQALGQGPQFIFQYYEEEERQRGNFPDRFSGHQFPNYSSELNVNALLLGDSALYLCASSLVTAMYEQYFGPGTRLTVT.

The chain is built from TRBV27 and TRBJ1-2; D is perhaps TRBD1 (5 bases). In germline, CDR1 is MNHEY, CDR2 SMNVEV (reference sequence). CDR3 length equals 13 residues. Trimming pared 9 bases from V and 4 bases from J, leaving 15 bases between. CDR3 amino acids: CARRPDRFYGYTF. In nucleotides, the CDR3 is TGTGCCAGGAGACCTGACAGATTCTATGGCTACACCTTC.

V usage is TRBV15 and J usage is TRBJ2-4; 7 bases line up with TRBD1. The DNA end lines up better with TRBJ2-7; the J call may be wrong. This CDR3 contains 16 residues. Germline CDR1 and CDR2: LNHNV and YYDKDF (reference sequence). In DNA, the CDR3 is TGTGCCACCAGCAGAGGAGGGACCCAGGGGGAAGGCGAGCAGTACTTC. As protein: CATSRGGTQGEGEQYF.

The rearrangement links TRBV7-8 to TRBJ2-7; possible D gene TRBD1, 6 bases. The CDR3 consists of 16 residues. Trimming stripped 3 bases from V and 3 bases from J, with 18 bases between. The germline V gene has CDR1 SGHVS and CDR2 FQNEAQ. The CDR3 here is CASSLKALGRGYEQYF. The DNA for the CDR3 is TGTGCCAGCAGCTTGAAGGCTCTGGGCAGGGGCTACGAGCAGTACTTC.

This clonotype was observed a few times. The CDR3 sequence: CASSLIVVNGGADTQYF. CDR3 DNA sequence: TGTGCCAGCAGCTTAATTGTGGTTAACGGGGGCGCGGATACGCAGTATTTT. The gene calls are TRBV7-8 and TRBJ2-3; the D call may be TRBD1 or TRBD2 (6 bases each). The CDR3 extends over 17 amino acids. Germline assignment: CDR1 SGHVS and CDR2 FQNEAQ. V lost 2 bases and J 6 bases, leaving 21 bases between the germline ends. Based on the CDR3 plus reference TRBV7-8 and TRBJ2-3, the full variable domain is GAGVSQSPRYKVAKRGQDVALRCDPISGHVSLFWYQQALGQGPEFLTYFQNEAQLDKSGLPSDRFFAERPEGSVSTLKIQRTQQEDSAVYLCASSLIVVNGGADTQYFGPGTRLTVL.